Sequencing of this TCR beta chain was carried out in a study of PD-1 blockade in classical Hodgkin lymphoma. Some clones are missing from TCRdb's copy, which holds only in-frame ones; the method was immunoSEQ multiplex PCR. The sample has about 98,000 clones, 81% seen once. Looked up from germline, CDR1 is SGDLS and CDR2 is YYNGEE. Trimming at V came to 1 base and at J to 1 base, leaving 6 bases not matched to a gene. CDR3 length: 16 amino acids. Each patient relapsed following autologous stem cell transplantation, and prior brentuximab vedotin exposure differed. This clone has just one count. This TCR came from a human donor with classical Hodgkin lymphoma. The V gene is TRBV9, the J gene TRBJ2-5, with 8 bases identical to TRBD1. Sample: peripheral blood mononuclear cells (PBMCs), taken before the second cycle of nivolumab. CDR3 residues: CASSVIGDRGQETQYF. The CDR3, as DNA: TGTGCCAGCAGCGTAATCGGAGACAGGGGCCAAGAGACCCAGTACTTC.